Here is one TCR beta chain with its context. CDR3 length: 16 amino acids. Trimming took off 0 bases at V and 4 bases at J, with 15 bases between the two ends. The germline V gene has CDR1 SGHRS and CDR2 YFSETQ. The sample originates from a study of blood T cell repertoires in COVID-19. Across the whole study: Collection of acute and convalescent COVID-19 samples took place in the United States, Italy and Spain. The cDNA or gDNA used as material had been derived from T cells, B-cell-depleted T cells, or PBMCs.

How the authors handled the data: Counts of nucleated cells, estimated from reference gene primer amplification, were obtained. Clones were sequenced by immunoSEQ multiplex PCR, and TCRdb holds only the in-frame ones, with some missing. V and J calls and clone size come straight from that table; D and trimming were deduced from the DNA. The sample contains 130,000 to 150,000 clones, less than 85% of which appear only once. The J gene is TRBJ2-3, the V gene TRBV5-1; D possibly corresponds to TRBD2 (6 bases). This TCR was sampled from a woman older than 75 in a cohort sampled during active or convalescent COVID-19. The sample was peripheral blood. The CDR3 protein is CASSLAAGLASDTQYF. The CDR3 DNA sequence: TGCGCCAGCAGCTTGGCCGCGGGGCTAGCTTCAGATACGCAGTATTTT.